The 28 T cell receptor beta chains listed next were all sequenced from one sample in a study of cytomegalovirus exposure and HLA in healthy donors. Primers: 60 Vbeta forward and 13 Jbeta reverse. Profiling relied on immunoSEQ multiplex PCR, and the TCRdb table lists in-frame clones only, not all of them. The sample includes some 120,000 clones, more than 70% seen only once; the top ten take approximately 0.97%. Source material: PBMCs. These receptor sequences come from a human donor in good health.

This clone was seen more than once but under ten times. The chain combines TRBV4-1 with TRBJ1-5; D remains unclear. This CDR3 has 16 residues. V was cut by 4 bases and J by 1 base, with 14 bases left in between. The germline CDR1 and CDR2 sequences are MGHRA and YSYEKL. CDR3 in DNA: TGCGCCAGCAGCCTCTATCTTGACACAAGCAATCAGCCCCAGCATTTT. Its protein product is CASSLYLDTSNQPQHF.

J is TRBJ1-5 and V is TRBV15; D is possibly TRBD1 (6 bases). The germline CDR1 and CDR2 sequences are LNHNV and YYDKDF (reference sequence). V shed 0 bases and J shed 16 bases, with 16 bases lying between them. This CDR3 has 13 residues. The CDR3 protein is CATSRDQGQGHHF. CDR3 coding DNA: TGTGCCACCAGCAGAGATCAGGGTCAGGGGCATCATTTT.

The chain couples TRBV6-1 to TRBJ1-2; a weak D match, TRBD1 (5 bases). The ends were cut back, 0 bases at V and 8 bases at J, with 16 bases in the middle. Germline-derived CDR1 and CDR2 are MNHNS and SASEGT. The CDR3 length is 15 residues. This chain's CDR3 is CASSEAPDSGMGYTF. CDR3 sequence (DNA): TGTGCCAGCAGTGAAGCTCCCGACAGCGGGATGGGCTACACCTTC.

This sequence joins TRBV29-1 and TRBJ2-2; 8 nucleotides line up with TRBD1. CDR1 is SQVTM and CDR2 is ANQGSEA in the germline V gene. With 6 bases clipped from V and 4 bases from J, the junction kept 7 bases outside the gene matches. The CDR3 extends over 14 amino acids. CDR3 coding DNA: TGCAGCGTAGCCACCAGGGGGCTCACCGGGGAGCTGTTTTTT. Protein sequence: CSVATRGLTGELFF.

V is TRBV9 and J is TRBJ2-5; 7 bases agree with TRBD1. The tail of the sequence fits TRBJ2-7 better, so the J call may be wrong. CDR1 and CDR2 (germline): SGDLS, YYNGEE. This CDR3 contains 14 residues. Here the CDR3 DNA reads TGTGCCAGCAGCGTAGGAACAGGGGTCTACGAGCAGTACTTC. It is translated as CASSVGTGVYEQYF.

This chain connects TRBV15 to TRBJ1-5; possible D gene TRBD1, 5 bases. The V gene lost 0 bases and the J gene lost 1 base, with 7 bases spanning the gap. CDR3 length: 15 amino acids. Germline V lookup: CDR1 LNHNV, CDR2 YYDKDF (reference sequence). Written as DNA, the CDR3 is TGTGCCACCAGCAGAGAATACAGGAGCAATCAGCCCCAGCATTTT. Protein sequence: CATSREYRSNQPQHF.

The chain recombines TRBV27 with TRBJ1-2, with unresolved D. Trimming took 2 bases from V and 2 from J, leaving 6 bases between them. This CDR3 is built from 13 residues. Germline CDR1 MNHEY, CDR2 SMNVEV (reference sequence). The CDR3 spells CASSLEGNYGYTF. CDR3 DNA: TGTGCCAGCAGTTTAGAGGGAAACTATGGCTACACCTTC.

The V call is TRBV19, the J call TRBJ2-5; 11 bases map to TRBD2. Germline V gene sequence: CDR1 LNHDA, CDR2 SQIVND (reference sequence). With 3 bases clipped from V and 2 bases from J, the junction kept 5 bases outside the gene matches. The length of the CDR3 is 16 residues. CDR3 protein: CASSIPGLAAQETQYF. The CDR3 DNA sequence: TGTGCCAGTAGTATTCCGGGACTAGCGGCGCAAGAGACCCAGTACTTC.

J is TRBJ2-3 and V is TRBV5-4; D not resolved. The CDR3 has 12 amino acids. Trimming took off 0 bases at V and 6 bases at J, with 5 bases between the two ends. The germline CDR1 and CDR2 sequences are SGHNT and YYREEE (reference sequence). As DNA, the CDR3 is TGTGCCAGCAGCTTGGCCGGGGATACGCAGTATTTT. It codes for CASSLAGDTQYF.

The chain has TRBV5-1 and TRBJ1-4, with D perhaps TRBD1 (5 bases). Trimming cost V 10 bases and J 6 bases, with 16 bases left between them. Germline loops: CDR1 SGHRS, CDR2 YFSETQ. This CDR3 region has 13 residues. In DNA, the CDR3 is TGCGCCCTGGGGGGTGGTGTTGATGAAAAACTGTTTTTT. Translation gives CALGGGVDEKLFF.

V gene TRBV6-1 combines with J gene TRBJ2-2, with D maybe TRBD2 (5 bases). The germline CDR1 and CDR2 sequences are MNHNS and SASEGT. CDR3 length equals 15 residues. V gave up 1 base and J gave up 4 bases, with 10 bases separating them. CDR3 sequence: CASSEVGVGTGELFF. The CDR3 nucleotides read TGTGCCAGCAGTGAAGTCGGGGTGGGCACCGGGGAGCTGTTTTTT.

The CDR3, as DNA: TGTGCCAGCAGCTTGGATACCTGGAGAGAGACCCAGTACTTC. This codes for CASSLDTWRETQYF. The V call is TRBV5-6, the J call TRBJ2-5, with unresolved D. This CDR3 is 14 amino acids long. The germline CDR1 and CDR2 sequences are SGHDT and YYEEEE. The V gene lost 0 bases and the J gene lost 4 bases, with 10 bases spanning the gap.

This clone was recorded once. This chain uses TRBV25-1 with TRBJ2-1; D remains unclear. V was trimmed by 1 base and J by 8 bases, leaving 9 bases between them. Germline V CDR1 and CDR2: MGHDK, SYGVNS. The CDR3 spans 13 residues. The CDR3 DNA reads TGTGCCAGCAGTGAATGGTCGGTTGATGAGCAGTTCTTC. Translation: CASSEWSVDEQFF.

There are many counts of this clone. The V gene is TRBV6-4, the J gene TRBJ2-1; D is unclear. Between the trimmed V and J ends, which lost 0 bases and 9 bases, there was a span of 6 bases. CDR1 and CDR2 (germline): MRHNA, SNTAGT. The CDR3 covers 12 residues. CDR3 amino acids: CASSDSGFEQFF. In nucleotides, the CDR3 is TGTGCCAGCAGTGACTCCGGGTTTGAGCAGTTCTTC.

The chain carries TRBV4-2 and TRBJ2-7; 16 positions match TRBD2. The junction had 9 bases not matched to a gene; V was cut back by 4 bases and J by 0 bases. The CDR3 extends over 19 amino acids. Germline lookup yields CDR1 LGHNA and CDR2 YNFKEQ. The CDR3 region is CASSLTGLAGGIFSYEQYF. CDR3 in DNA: TGTGCCAGCAGCCTCACGGGACTAGCGGGGGGGATTTTCTCCTACGAGCAGTACTTC.

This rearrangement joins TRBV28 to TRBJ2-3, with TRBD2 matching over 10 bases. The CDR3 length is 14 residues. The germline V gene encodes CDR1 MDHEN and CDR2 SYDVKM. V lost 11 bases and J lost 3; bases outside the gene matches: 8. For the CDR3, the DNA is TGTGCCCTAAGGAGCGGGGGGGGGACAGATACGCAGTATTTT. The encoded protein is CALRSGGGTDTQYF. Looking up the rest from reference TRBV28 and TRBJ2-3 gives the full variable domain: DVKVTQSSRYLVKRTGEKVFLECVQDMDHENMFWYRQDPGLGLRLIYFSYDVKMKEKGDIPEGYSVSREKKERFSLILESASTNQTSMYLCALRSGGGTDTQYFGPGTRLTVL.

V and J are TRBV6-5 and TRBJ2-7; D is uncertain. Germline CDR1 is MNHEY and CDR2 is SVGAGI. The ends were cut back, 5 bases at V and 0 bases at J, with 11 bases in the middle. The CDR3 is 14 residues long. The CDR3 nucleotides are TGTGCCAGCAGTGAAATCTTGAGCTCCTACGAGCAGTACTTC. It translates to CASSEILSSYEQYF.

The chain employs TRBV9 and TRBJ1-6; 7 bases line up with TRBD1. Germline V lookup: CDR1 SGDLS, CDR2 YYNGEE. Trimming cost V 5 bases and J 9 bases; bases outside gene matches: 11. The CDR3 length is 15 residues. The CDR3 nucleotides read TGTGCCAGCAGTCCAGCCGGACAGGTAACTTCACCCCTCCACTTT. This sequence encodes CASSPAGQVTSPLHF.

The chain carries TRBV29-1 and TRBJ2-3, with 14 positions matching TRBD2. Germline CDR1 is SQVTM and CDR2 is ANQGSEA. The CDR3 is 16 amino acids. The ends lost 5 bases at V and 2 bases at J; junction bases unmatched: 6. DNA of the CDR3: TGCAGCGTTACAGGGACTAGCGGGGGAACCACAGATACGCAGTATTTT. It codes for CSVTGTSGGTTDTQYF.

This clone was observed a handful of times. The CDR3 region has the DNA TGTGCCAGCAGCTTGACAGGAATAAATCAGCCCCAGCATTTT. Translated: CASSLTGINQPQHF. The chain joins TRBV11-2 to TRBJ1-5; a weak D match, TRBD1 (6 bases). V lost 3 bases and J lost 4, with 10 bases in between. The CDR3 is made up of 14 amino acids. Germline CDR1 SGHAT, CDR2 FQNNGV.

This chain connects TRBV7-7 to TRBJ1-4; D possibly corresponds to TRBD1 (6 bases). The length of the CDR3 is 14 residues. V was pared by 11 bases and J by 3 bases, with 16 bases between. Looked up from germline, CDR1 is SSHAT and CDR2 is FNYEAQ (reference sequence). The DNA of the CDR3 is TGTGCCGATCTGTGGGGGCTGGCTAATGAAAAACTGTTTTTT. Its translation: CADLWGLANEKLFF.

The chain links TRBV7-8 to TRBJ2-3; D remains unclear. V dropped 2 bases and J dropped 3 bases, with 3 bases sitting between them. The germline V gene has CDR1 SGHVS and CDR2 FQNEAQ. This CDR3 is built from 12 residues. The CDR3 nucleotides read TGTGCCAGCAGCTTATATACAGATACGCAGTATTTT. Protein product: CASSLYTDTQYF.

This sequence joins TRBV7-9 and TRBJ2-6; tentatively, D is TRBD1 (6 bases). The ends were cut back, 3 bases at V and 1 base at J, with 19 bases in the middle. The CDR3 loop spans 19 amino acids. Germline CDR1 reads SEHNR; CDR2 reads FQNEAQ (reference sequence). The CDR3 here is CASSFPVGRGNSGANVLTF. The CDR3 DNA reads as TGTGCCAGCAGCTTCCCGGTGGGCAGGGGTAATTCTGGGGCCAACGTCCTGACTTTC.

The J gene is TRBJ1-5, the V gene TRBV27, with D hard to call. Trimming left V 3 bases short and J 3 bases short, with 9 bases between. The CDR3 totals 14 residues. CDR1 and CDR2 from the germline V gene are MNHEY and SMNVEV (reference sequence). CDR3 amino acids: CASSLAGSNQPQHF. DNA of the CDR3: TGTGCCAGCAGTTTGGCGGGGTCCAATCAGCCCCAGCATTTT.

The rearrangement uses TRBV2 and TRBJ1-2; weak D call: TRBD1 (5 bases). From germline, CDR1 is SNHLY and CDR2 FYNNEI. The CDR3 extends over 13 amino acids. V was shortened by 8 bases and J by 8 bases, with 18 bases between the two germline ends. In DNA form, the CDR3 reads TGTGCCAGCCACGAGGGGAGGGGAGTAGGCTACACCTTC. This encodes CASHEGRGVGYTF.

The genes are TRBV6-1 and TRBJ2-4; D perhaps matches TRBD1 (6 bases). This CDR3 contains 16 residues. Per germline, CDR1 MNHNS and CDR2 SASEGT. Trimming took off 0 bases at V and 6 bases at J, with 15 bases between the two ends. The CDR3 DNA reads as TGTGCCAGCAGTGAAGCCCTATATGGGGGCGGAAACATTCAGTACTTC. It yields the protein CASSEALYGGGNIQYF.

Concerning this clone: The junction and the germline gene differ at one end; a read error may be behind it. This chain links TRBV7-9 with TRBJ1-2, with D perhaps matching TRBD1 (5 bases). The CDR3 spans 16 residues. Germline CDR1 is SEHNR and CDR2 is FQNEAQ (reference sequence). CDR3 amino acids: CSSSPEFGGAGYGYTF. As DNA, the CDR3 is TGTTCCAGCAGCCCCGAGTTTGGTGGGGCGGGGTATGGCTACACCTTC.

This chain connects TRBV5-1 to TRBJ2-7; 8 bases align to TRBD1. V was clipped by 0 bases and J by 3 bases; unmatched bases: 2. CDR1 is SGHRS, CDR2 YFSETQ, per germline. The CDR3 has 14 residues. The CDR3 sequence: CASSLAGGYYEQYF. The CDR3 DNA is TGCGCCAGCAGCTTGGCAGGGGGCTACTACGAGCAGTACTTC. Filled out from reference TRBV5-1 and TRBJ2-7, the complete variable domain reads KAGVTQTPRYLIKTRGQQVTLSCSPISGHRSVSWYQQTPGQGLQFLFEYFSETQRNKGNFPGRFSGRQFSNSRSEMNVSTLELGDSALYLCASSLAGGYYEQYFGPGTRLTVT.